The 5 T cell receptor beta chains listed next were all sequenced from one sample in a study of T cells after yellow fever vaccination. From the 5' RACE reads, TCRdb called clonotypes with MiXCR, one entry per CDR3 protein. The table has over 200,000 distinct CDR3 sequences, approximately 6.8% seen once. The material was CD4+ T cells sorted from PBMCs, obtained on the day of the yellow fever booster vaccination. The receptors stem from a man aged 25 to 40 who received the YFV17D yellow fever vaccine.

The chain combines TRBV5-1 with TRBJ2-3; D unclear. V was cut by 3 bases and J by 1 base, with 6 bases left in between. The CDR3 is made up of 13 amino acids. Germline CDR1 reads SGHRS; CDR2 reads YFSETQ. This CDR3 is CASSYRGTDTQYF. The CDR3 DNA follows: TGCGCCAGCAGCTACAGAGGCACAGATACGCAGTATTTT.

The sample holds a few counts of this clonotype. This rearrangement joins TRBV20-1 to TRBJ1-2; D perhaps matches TRBD1 (6 bases). The CDR3 totals 14 residues. V dropped 6 bases and J dropped 5 bases, with 19 bases sitting between them. Germline CDR1 reads DFQATT; CDR2 reads SNEGSKA (reference sequence). This chain's CDR3 is CSAQYTGTRYGYTF. The DNA of the CDR3 is TGCAGTGCCCAATATACAGGGACACGGTATGGCTACACCTTC.

This clonotype was detected ten times or more. The chain recombines TRBV20-1 with TRBJ2-1; D is unresolved. The germline V and J ends were trimmed by 7 bases and 4 bases, with 11 bases remaining between them. CDR3 size: 12 residues. Germline loops: CDR1 DFQATT, CDR2 SNEGSKA (reference sequence). The CDR3 loop is CSGSDRYNEQFF. The CDR3 nucleotides are TGCAGTGGGAGTGACCGTTACAATGAGCAGTTCTTC.

The CDR3: CASSLNFNSYEQYF. The CDR3 DNA reads as TGTGCCAGCAGCTTAAATTTTAACAGCTACGAGCAGTACTTC. The chain links TRBV7-2 to TRBJ2-7, with D hard to call. The CDR3 runs 14 residues. Germline-derived CDR1 and CDR2 are SGHTA and FQGNSA. V was cut by 2 bases and J by 3 bases, with 11 bases left in between.

This clonotype was seen more than once but under ten times. V usage is TRBV7-2 and J usage is TRBJ2-5; 7 bases line up with TRBD1. Germline CDR1 SGHTA, CDR2 FQGNSA. The CDR3 has 14 amino acids. J gave up 2 bases and V 5 bases, and 5 bases lay outside the gene matches. CDR3 loop: CASSPTGQQETQYF. Written as DNA, the CDR3 is TGTGCCAGCAGCCCCACGGGACAGCAAGAGACCCAGTACTTC.